The 10 T cell receptor beta chains presented below share a single source sample, sequenced in a study of CD8 T cells in Susac syndrome. RNA totalling about 0.5 to 1 ug underwent reverse transcription with random hexamers. TCRdb re-called the immunoSEQ multiplex PCR reads through MiXCR, storing one row per CDR3 protein. The sample has more than 150,000 distinct CDR3 sequences; about 94% are singletons. The specimen was CD4+ T cells from PBMCs. The origin of the receptors is a human donor in good health.

The J gene is TRBJ2-1, the V gene TRBV9; 9 bases map to TRBD1. Trimming removed 4 bases from V and 3 bases from J; junction bases left unmatched: 5. Per the germline V gene, CDR1 is SGDLS and CDR2 is YYNGEE. This CDR3 is built from 15 residues. CDR3: CASSKQGADYNEQFF. In nucleotides, the CDR3 is TGTGCCAGCAGCAAACAGGGGGCGGACTACAATGAGCAGTTCTTC.

CDR3 nucleotide sequence: TGTGCCAGCAGTTTAGAGGTCCCAGGGAACACTGAAGCTTTCTTT. The encoded protein is CASSLEVPGNTEAFF. The chain combines TRBV12-3 or TRBV12-4 with TRBJ1-1; no reliable D call. This CDR3 has 15 amino acids. The V end lost 1 base, the J end lost 1 base, and 10 bases lay between the germline ends.

The rearrangement links TRBV11-3 to TRBJ1-6; D is unresolved. Germline CDR1 is SGHNT and CDR2 is YENEEA. V was trimmed by 5 bases and J by 12 bases, leaving 14 bases between them. The CDR3 runs to 13 residues. CDR3 residues: CASSPRREGPLHF. DNA for the CDR3: TGTGCCAGCAGCCCCCGCCGGGAAGGACCCCTCCACTTT. Full variable domain (outside the CDR3, taken from reference TRBV11-3 and TRBJ1-6): EAGVVQSPRYKIIEKKQPVAFWCNPISGHNTLYWYLQNLGQGPELLIRYENEEAVDDSQLPKDRFSAERLKGVDSTLKIQPAELGDSAVYLCASSPRREGPLHFGNGTRLTVT.

The genes are TRBV12-3 or TRBV12-4 and TRBJ2-5; a possible D gene is TRBD1 (6 bases). The ends were cut back, 5 bases at V and 4 bases at J, with 11 bases in the middle. The CDR3 extends over 13 amino acids. DNA of the CDR3: TGTGCCAGCAGTCTAACAGGGAGAGAGACCCAGTACTTC. Encoded protein: CASSLTGRETQYF.

The chain links TRBV5-6 to TRBJ2-2; D is unresolved. Germline loops: CDR1 SGHDT, CDR2 YYEEEE. V lost 7 bases to trimming and J lost 5 bases, with 15 bases between them. The CDR3 is 14 amino acids. CDR3 nucleotides: TGTGCCAGCGGCCAAGATCACGGGACCGGGGAGCTGTTTTTT. Its translation: CASGQDHGTGELFF.

The chain uses TRBV18 and TRBJ2-7, with 11 bases matching TRBD1. The CDR3 contains 12 residues. After removal of 3 bases from V and 8 bases from J, the junction contained 0 bases not matched to a gene. The V gene's germline CDR1 is KGHSH and CDR2 LQKENI. CDR3 DNA: TGTGCCAGCTCACCGGACAGGGGGCAGCAGTACTTC. As protein: CASSPDRGQQYF. The whole variable domain, remainder taken from reference TRBV18 and TRBJ2-7, is NAGVMQNPRHLVRRRGQEARLRCSPMKGHSHVYWYRQLPEEGLKFMVYLQKENIIDESGMPKERFSAEFPKEGPSILRIQQVVRGDSAAYFCASSPDRGQQYFGPGTRLTVT.

The chain couples TRBV29-1 to TRBJ1-1; D ambiguous. Germline V CDR1 and CDR2: SQVTM, ANQGSEA. The CDR3 consists of 14 residues. V was cut by 4 bases and J by 4 bases, with 16 bases left in between. CDR3 nucleotide sequence: TGCAGCGTTGTGGTGAGGAGAATAGGCACTGAAGCTTTCTTT. This encodes CSVVVRRIGTEAFF. The complete variable domain, with remaining parts taken from reference TRBV29-1 and TRBJ1-1, reads SAVISQKPSRDICQRGTSLTIQCQVDSQVTMMFWYRQQPGQSLTLIATANQGSEATYESGFVIDKFPISRPNLTFSTLTVSNMSPEDSSIYLCSVVVRRIGTEAFFGQGTRLTVV.

The chain combines TRBV15 with TRBJ1-2, with 7 bases aligning to TRBD1. Germline-derived CDR1 and CDR2 are LNHNV and YYDKDF (reference sequence). Trimming took 5 bases from V and 4 from J; bases not matched to a gene: 7. The CDR3 covers 14 residues. CDR3 amino acids: CATSSRQGGYGYTF. As DNA, the CDR3 is TGTGCCACCAGCTCTCGACAGGGCGGCTATGGCTACACCTTC.

With respect to this clonotype: One end of the junction fails to match germline, which may point to a read error. The genes are TRBV5-1 and TRBJ2-3; D possibly uses TRBD1 or TRBD2 (5 bases each). The germline CDR1 and CDR2 sequences are SGHRS and YFSETQ. There are 15 residues in the CDR3. The CDR3 loop is CASRRAGTGTDTQYF. The CDR3 DNA reads as TGCGCCAGCAGGAGAGCCGGGACCGGCACGGATACGCAGTATTTT.

The chain recombines TRBV6-2 or TRBV6-3 with TRBJ1-2, with TRBD1 as a possible D gene (5 bases). V dropped 5 bases and J dropped 4 bases, with 11 bases sitting between them. Per the germline V gene, CDR1 is MNHEY and CDR2 is SVGEGT. CDR3 length: 13 residues. This CDR3 is CASSPRVVYGYTF. DNA for the CDR3: TGTGCCAGCAGTCCCAGGGTTGTCTATGGCTACACCTTC.